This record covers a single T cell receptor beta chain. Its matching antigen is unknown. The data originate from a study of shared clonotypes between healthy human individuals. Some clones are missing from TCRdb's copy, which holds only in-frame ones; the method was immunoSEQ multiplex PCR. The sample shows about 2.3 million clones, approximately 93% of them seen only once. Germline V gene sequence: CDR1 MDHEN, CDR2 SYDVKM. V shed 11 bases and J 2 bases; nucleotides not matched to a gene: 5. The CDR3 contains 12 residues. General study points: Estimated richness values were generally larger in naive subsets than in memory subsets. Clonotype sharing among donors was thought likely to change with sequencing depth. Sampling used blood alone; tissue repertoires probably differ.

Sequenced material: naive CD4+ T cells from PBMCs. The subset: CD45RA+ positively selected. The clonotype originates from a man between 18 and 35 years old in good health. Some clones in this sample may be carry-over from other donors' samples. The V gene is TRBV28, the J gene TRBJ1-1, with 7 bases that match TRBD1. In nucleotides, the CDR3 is TGTGCCTGCGGACAGGTTAACACTGAAGCTTTCTTT. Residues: CACGQVNTEAFF.